These T cell receptor beta chains were read from a single sample in a study of shared clonotypes between healthy human individuals. Libraries were prepared by immunoSEQ multiplex PCR; TCRdb keeps only in-frame clonotypes and omits some of them. Among over a million clones, about 75% were seen once, and the ten largest hold 1.4%. The sequenced material came from memory CD4+ T cells sorted from blood. The source of these receptors is a man aged 18 to 35 in good health. Each CDR3 is given with its conserved first and last residue. D genes are given only for firm matches. Size is stated for part of the rows, as once, few or many counts, or as a class when the clone is expanded.

NA,TRBV20-1,TRBJ1-1,NA,TGCAGTGCTAGTGTGACCACTGAAGCTTTCTTT,CSASVTTEAFF
NA,TRBV18,TRBJ2-1,TRBD2,TGTGCCAGCTCACCACCCTCAAGCGGGGCAGAGCAGTTCTTC,CASSPPSSGAEQFF
NA,TRBV15,TRBJ2-5,TRBD2,TGTGCCACCAGCGCCCGGACTAGCGGGAGAGAGACCCAGTACTTC,CATSARTSGRETQYF
NA,TRBV10-3,TRBJ2-7,TRBD1,TGTGCCATCAGTGAGCCGGGACAGGGGGCGGACGAGCAGTACTTC,CAISEPGQGADEQYF
once,TRBV2,TRBJ1-4,NA,TGTGCCAGCACCCTAATACGGGAAAAACTGTTTTTT,CASTLIREKLFF
few,TRBV27,TRBJ1-6,TRBD1,TGTGCCAGCAGCCGAAAACCGGGACAGGGGGCCAGTGTTAATAATTCACCCCTCCACTTT,CASSRKPGQGASVNNSPLHF
few,TRBV5-1,TRBJ2-1,NA,TGCGCCAGCAGCCTCCTAGACTCATACAATGAGCAGTTCTTC,CASSLLDSYNEQFF
NA,TRBV28,TRBJ1-3,NA,TGTGCCAGCAGTTTCTTCGGATCTGTCACTGGAAACACCATATATTTT,CASSFFGSVTGNTIYF
NA,TRBV4-2,TRBJ2-5,NA,TGTGCCAGCAGCTTAGAAAGGGCGGAGACCCAGTACTTC,CASSLERAETQYF
NA,TRBV6-5,TRBJ2-5,TRBD1,TGTGCCAGCAGTTACTCGACAGGGGTTGAGACCCAGTACTTC,CASSYSTGVETQYF
NA,TRBV9,TRBJ2-7,TRBD1,TGTGCCAGCAGCCTGCAGACCGGGACAGTCCGCGAGCAGTACTTC,CASSLQTGTVREQYF
NA,TRBV6-1,TRBJ1-1,NA,TGTGCCAGCGGATGGACGCTGAACACTGAAGCTTTCTTT,CASGWTLNTEAFF
NA,TRBV9,TRBJ2-1,TRBD2,TGTGCCAGCAGCATTTCCGGGACTAGCATCGGCAATGAGCAGTTCTTC,CASSISGTSIGNEQFF
NA,TRBV19,TRBJ2-7,TRBD2,TGTGCCAGTAGTTCACTAGCGGGAGGCTACGAGCAGTACTTC,CASSSLAGGYEQYF
NA,TRBV29-1,TRBJ2-2,NA,TGCAGCGTTAAGGGGGCCGGGGAGCTGTTTTTT,CSVKGAGELFF
NA,TRBV19,TRBJ2-2,NA,TGTGCCAGTAGTAAAATTAGTGGGACCGGGGAGCTGTTTTTT,CASSKISGTGELFF